These 32 T cell receptor beta chains share one sample of origin, sequenced in a study of T cell changes during pregnancy in multiple sclerosis. Profiling relied on immunoSEQ multiplex PCR, and the TCRdb table lists in-frame clones only, not all of them. Of 40,000 or so clones listed, roughly nine tenths are singletons. The sample was CD8+ T cells from peripheral blood mononuclear cells, taken before pregnancy. The receptor set was obtained from a female donor with multiple sclerosis, enrolled in a pregnancy study.

CDR3 bases: TGTGCCAGCAGGGGACTAGCGGGAGTGGATGAGCAGTTCTTC. It translates to CASRGLAGVDEQFF. The chain is built from TRBV2 and TRBJ2-1; the match to TRBD2 covers 14 bases. V lost 6 bases and J lost 8; bases outside the gene matches: 3. The CDR3 spans 14 residues. Germline CDR1 and CDR2: SNHLY and FYNNEI.

This sequence joins TRBV4-2 and TRBJ2-7, with 13 bases lining up with TRBD2. J was trimmed by 1 base and V by 3 bases; bases with no gene match: 3. The CDR3 spans 16 residues. CDR1 and CDR2 from the germline V gene are LGHNA and YNFKEQ. This CDR3 reads CASSQGGLAGSYEQYF. The CDR3 DNA follows: TGTGCCAGCAGCCAGGGGGGACTAGCGGGGTCCTACGAGCAGTACTTC.

The gene calls are TRBV28 and TRBJ1-2, with 7 bases identical to TRBD1. Trimming at V came to 6 bases and at J to 0 bases, leaving 4 bases not matched to a gene. In germline, CDR1 is MDHEN, CDR2 SYDVKM. The CDR3 totals 14 residues. The DNA of the CDR3 is TGTGCCAGCAGCGGGACAGCGACTAACTATGGCTACACCTTC. This sequence encodes CASSGTATNYGYTF.

The genes are TRBV9 and TRBJ2-1, with 11 bases lining up with TRBD2. The V gene's germline CDR1 is SGDLS and CDR2 YYNGEE. CDR3 length: 18 amino acids. V dropped 6 bases and J dropped 4; count of bases not matched to a gene: 15. The CDR3 reads CASTPGISGRAGYNEQFF. As DNA, the CDR3 is TGTGCCAGCACCCCAGGGATTAGCGGGAGGGCCGGGTACAATGAGCAGTTCTTC.

The rearrangement links TRBV19 to TRBJ2-7, with D hard to call. Trimming took 4 bases from V and 2 from J, leaving 6 bases between them. In germline, CDR1 is LNHDA, CDR2 SQIVND (reference sequence). The CDR3 is 12 residues long. CDR3 in amino acids: CASSNGPYEQYF. CDR3 DNA: TGTGCCAGTAGTAATGGGCCCTACGAGCAGTACTTC.

The chain carries TRBV7-8 and TRBJ2-7, with 8 bases fitting TRBD2. CDR3 length: 13 residues. The J segment lost 3 bases and the V segment lost 4 bases, leaving 2 bases of the junction unmatched. Germline assignment: CDR1 SGHVS and CDR2 FQNEAQ. The CDR3 region is CASSSSGSYEQYF. CDR3 nucleotide sequence: TGTGCCAGCAGCTCCAGCGGGAGCTACGAGCAGTACTTC. Complete variable domain (other parts from reference TRBV7-8 and TRBJ2-7): GAGVSQSPRYKVAKRGQDVALRCDPISGHVSLFWYQQALGQGPEFLTYFQNEAQLDKSGLPSDRFFAERPEGSVSTLKIQRTQQEDSAVYLCASSSSGSYEQYFGPGTRLTVT.

The chain recombines TRBV27 with TRBJ2-7; TRBD1 agrees at 11 bases. Germline V CDR1 and CDR2: MNHEY, SMNVEV (reference sequence). V lost 5 bases, J lost 9 bases, and 9 bases stayed unmatched. The CDR3 has 14 amino acids. The CDR3 bases are TGTGCCAGCAGTCCACAGGACAGGGGGCGCATGCAGTACTTC. It encodes CASSPQDRGRMQYF.

A few counts support this clone. The chain combines TRBV30 with TRBJ1-1, with unresolved D. The V and J ends lost 0 bases and 1 base respectively, with 6 bases between them. Per germline, CDR1 GTSNPN and CDR2 SVGIG (reference sequence). This CDR3 is 13 amino acids long. The CDR3 DNA is TGTGCCTGGAGTGTACTAGGGAACACTGAAGCTTTCTTT. It encodes CAWSVLGNTEAFF.

This chain links TRBV10-3 with TRBJ2-3; 8 nucleotides align to TRBD2. J lost 4 bases, V lost 5 bases, and 17 bases had no gene match. The CDR3 has 18 residues. Looked up from germline, CDR1 is ENHRY and CDR2 is SYGVKD. The DNA for the CDR3 is TGTGCCATCAGTAAGGGGTCGGCTAGCGGGTCAATACCAGATACGCAGTATTTT. Translating gives CAISKGSASGSIPDTQYF.

The chain joins TRBV7-2 to TRBJ2-1; a possible D gene is TRBD2 (5 bases). The CDR3 contains 17 residues. Trimming removed 2 bases at V and 6 bases at J, with 20 bases between. CDR1 and CDR2 from the germline V gene are SGHTA and FQGNSA. The CDR3 DNA reads TGTGCCAGCAGCTTATGGACGCGCCATCAAGAGGGCAATGAGCAGTTCTTC. This translates into CASSLWTRHQEGNEQFF.

The rearrangement links TRBV28 to TRBJ2-7, with 8 nucleotides matching TRBD1. The CDR3 spans 13 residues. The V and J ends lost 6 bases and 4 bases, in that order; junction bases with no gene match: 5. Germline CDR1 reads MDHEN; CDR2 reads SYDVKM. The CDR3 DNA sequence: TGTGCCAGCAGACCCGGGACAGGTTACGAGCAGTACTTC. This sequence encodes CASRPGTGYEQYF. Combining the CDR3 with reference TRBV28 and TRBJ2-7 gives the whole variable domain DVKVTQSSRYLVKRTGEKVFLECVQDMDHENMFWYRQDPGLGLRLIYFSYDVKMKEKGDIPEGYSVSREKKERFSLILESASTNQTSMYLCASRPGTGYEQYFGPGTRLTVT.

V is TRBV4-1 and J is TRBJ2-5; 10 bases match TRBD2. The CDR3 covers 16 residues. Germline lookup yields CDR1 MGHRA and CDR2 YSYEKL. J was trimmed by 1 base and V by 1 base; bases with no gene match: 3. In DNA, the CDR3 is TGCGCCAGCAGCCAAGCCCGGACTAGCGGCCAAGAGACCCAGTACTTC. Protein: CASSQARTSGQETQYF.

The chain links TRBV4-3 to TRBJ2-7; 13 bases line up with TRBD2. The CDR3 contains 16 residues. CDR1 is LGHNA, CDR2 YSLEER, per germline. J lost 3 bases, V lost 0 bases, and 2 bases had no gene match. The CDR3 DNA reads TGCGCCAGCAGCCAAGATTGGACTAGCGGGAGCTACGAGCAGTACTTC. As protein: CASSQDWTSGSYEQYF.

The rearrangement uses TRBV7-6 and TRBJ2-7; D is ambiguous. The germline V gene encodes CDR1 SGHVS and CDR2 FNYEAQ. Trimming left V 5 bases short and J 3 bases short, with 17 bases between. CDR3 length equals 15 residues. Here the CDR3 reads CASSLEQSGRYEQYF. The DNA for the CDR3 is TGTGCCAGCAGCCTAGAACAGAGTGGGCGCTACGAGCAGTACTTC.

V usage is TRBV6-1 and J usage is TRBJ2-7; tentatively, D is TRBD2 (6 bases). Germline lookup yields CDR1 MNHNS and CDR2 SASEGT. This CDR3 has 16 amino acids. Trimming pared 3 bases from V and 2 bases from J, leaving 17 bases between. CDR3 DNA sequence: TGTGCCAGCAGTGATCTCTCGGAGGGATATCCCTACGAGCAGTACTTC. It translates to CASSDLSEGYPYEQYF.

This clone is a singleton in its sample. The chain is built from TRBV13 and TRBJ2-3, with 8 bases fitting TRBD2. The CDR3 totals 15 residues. Germline V gene lookup returns CDR1 PRHDT and CDR2 FYEKMQ (reference sequence). The junction had 7 bases not matched to a gene; V was cut back by 5 bases and J by 3 bases. The CDR3, as DNA: TGTGCCAGCAGCCACGGCACTAGCGGAACAGATACGCAGTATTTT. This encodes CASSHGTSGTDTQYF.

This chain joins TRBV4-2 and TRBJ2-7; TRBD2 matches 7 bases. In germline, CDR1 is LGHNA, CDR2 YNFKEQ. This CDR3 spans 16 amino acids. Unmatched junction bases numbered 7, after V lost 0 bases and J lost 2 bases. The CDR3: CASSQEGLAEPYEQYF. The CDR3 coding sequence is TGTGCCAGCAGCCAAGAGGGGCTAGCGGAACCCTACGAGCAGTACTTC.

V and J are TRBV27 and TRBJ1-1; 8 bases agree with TRBD1. Germline lookup yields CDR1 MNHEY and CDR2 SMNVEV (reference sequence). V lost 1 base, J lost 5 bases, and 9 bases stayed unmatched. CDR3 length: 16 amino acids. The CDR3, as DNA: TGTGCCAGCAGTTTATTCCCCGACAGGGGAAGGACTGAAGCTTTCTTT. Its translation: CASSLFPDRGRTEAFF.

CDR3 coding DNA: TGTGCCAGCAGCCCTGCGACAGATGAAAAACTGTTTTTT. Protein sequence: CASSPATDEKLFF. The V call is TRBV7-8, the J call TRBJ1-4, with a weak D call TRBD1 (5 bases). V gave up 5 bases and J gave up 6 bases, with 10 bases separating them. Per germline, CDR1 SGHVS and CDR2 FQNEAQ. This CDR3 spans 13 amino acids.

The chain employs TRBV30 and TRBJ2-1, with 8 nucleotides matching TRBD2. J gave up 8 bases and V 6 bases, and 15 bases lay outside the gene matches. In germline, CDR1 is GTSNPN, CDR2 SVGIG (reference sequence). The CDR3 has 15 residues. CDR3 sequence: CACHTGGGSWDEQFF. The CDR3 coding sequence is TGTGCCTGTCACACCGGCGGGGGGTCCTGGGATGAGCAGTTCTTC. Full variable domain (rest looked up from reference TRBV30 and TRBJ2-1): SQTIHQWPATLVQPVGSPLSLECTVEGTSNPNLYWYRQAAGRGLQLLFYSVGIGQISSEVPQNLSASRPQDRQFILSSKKLLLSDSGFYLCACHTGGGSWDEQFFGPGTRLTVL.

The gene calls are TRBV6-6 and TRBJ2-7, with a weak D call TRBD1 (6 bases). The CDR3 runs 14 residues. Germline V gene data show CDR1 as MNHNY and CDR2 as SVGAGI (reference sequence). Trimming cost V 5 bases and J 1 base, with 12 bases left between them. In nucleotides, the CDR3 is TGTGCCAGCAGTCCCCGGCAGGGGTCCTACGAGCAGTACTTC. Residues: CASSPRQGSYEQYF.

This clone was seen only once. The chain links TRBV7-2 to TRBJ2-2; 8 bases are shared with TRBD2. This CDR3 comprises 18 residues. Germline-derived CDR1 and CDR2 are SGHTA and FQGNSA. Trimming removed 1 base from V and 6 bases from J; junction bases left unmatched: 13. CDR3 region: CASSLGPGAGAGAGELFF. CDR3 in DNA: TGTGCCAGCAGCTTAGGGCCAGGAGCGGGAGCGGGAGCCGGGGAGCTGTTTTTT.

The rearrangement links TRBV13 to TRBJ2-3; tentatively, D is TRBD1 (6 bases). There are 16 residues in the CDR3. The V gene lost 5 bases and the J gene lost 1 base, with 16 bases spanning the gap. Germline lookup yields CDR1 PRHDT and CDR2 FYEKMQ (reference sequence). This CDR3 is CASSTPGTTRTDTQYF. As DNA, the CDR3 is TGTGCCAGCAGCACCCCCGGGACAACCCGCACAGATACGCAGTATTTT.

The V call is TRBV28, the J call TRBJ2-1; D is unresolved. V was trimmed by 2 bases and J by 8 bases, leaving 7 bases between them. This CDR3 is built from 12 residues. Per the germline V gene, CDR1 is MDHEN and CDR2 is SYDVKM. Here the CDR3 DNA reads TGTGCCAGCAGTTTAGTGCGATATGAGCAGTTCTTC. It encodes CASSLVRYEQFF.

This chain connects TRBV19 to TRBJ1-1; D gene uncertain. This CDR3 spans 14 amino acids. The V end lost 6 bases, the J end lost 6 bases, and 17 bases lay between the germline ends. Germline values: CDR1 LNHDA, CDR2 SQIVND (reference sequence). CDR3 DNA sequence: TGTGCCAGTAGCGAAGACTGGGTAGTGTCTGAAGCTTTCTTT. Amino acids: CASSEDWVVSEAFF.

The chain combines TRBV4-3 with TRBJ2-1, with 10 bases lining up with TRBD2. V lost 0 bases to trimming and J lost 7 bases; unmatched junction nucleotides: 15. This CDR3 spans 19 amino acids. CDR1 and CDR2 from the germline V gene are LGHNA and YSLEER. CDR3 protein: CASSQDLMASGRAVNEQFF. The CDR3 DNA reads TGCGCCAGCAGCCAAGATCTGATGGCTAGCGGGAGAGCAGTGAATGAGCAGTTCTTC.

This chain connects TRBV4-1 to TRBJ1-1; D is perhaps TRBD1 (6 bases). Germline V gene sequence: CDR1 MGHRA, CDR2 YSYEKL. CDR3 length equals 16 residues. V was shortened by 3 bases and J by 0 bases, with 14 bases between the two germline ends. The CDR3 DNA reads TGCGCCAGCAGCCATAGCGGGGGGCGTTTGAACACTGAAGCTTTCTTT. It encodes CASSHSGGRLNTEAFF.

The rearrangement joins TRBV7-8 to TRBJ1-1; maybe TRBD1 (5 bases). From germline, CDR1 is SGHVS and CDR2 FQNEAQ. The CDR3 has 14 residues. V gave up 8 bases and J gave up 0 bases, with 13 bases separating them. CDR3 in DNA: TGTGCCAGCCGCGGGACGGGAATGAACACTGAAGCTTTCTTT. Encoded protein: CASRGTGMNTEAFF.

The CDR3: CAGPGGTLTYEQYF. DNA of the CDR3: TGTGCCGGCCCGGGAGGGACACTCACCTACGAGCAGTACTTC. The chain has TRBV28 and TRBJ2-7, with TRBD2 identical over 8 bases. V lost 11 bases to trimming and J lost 2 bases; unmatched junction nucleotides: 11. Germline lookup yields CDR1 MDHEN and CDR2 SYDVKM. This CDR3 contains 14 residues.

The genes are TRBV10-3 and TRBJ2-3, with D uncertain. Germline V lookup: CDR1 ENHRY, CDR2 SYGVKD. This CDR3 contains 15 residues. V lost 2 bases, J lost 0 bases, and 9 bases lay in between. The CDR3 is CAISELFKSTDTQYF. The CDR3 DNA is TGTGCCATCAGTGAGCTATTTAAGAGCACAGATACGCAGTATTTT.

The rearrangement uses TRBV4-1 and TRBJ2-2; D is possibly TRBD1 (6 bases). Trimming took 0 bases from V and 4 from J, leaving 6 bases between them. The CDR3 contains 14 residues. Germline V gene sequence: CDR1 MGHRA, CDR2 YSYEKL. CDR3: CASSQEGGTGELFF. CDR3 sequence (DNA): TGCGCCAGCAGCCAAGAAGGGGGCACCGGGGAGCTGTTTTTT.

V gene TRBV7-9 combines with J gene TRBJ1-4; the D gene is possibly TRBD1 (5 bases). Between the trimmed V and J ends, which lost 4 bases and 12 bases, there was a span of 15 bases. Germline values: CDR1 SEHNR, CDR2 FQNEAQ (reference sequence). The CDR3 runs to 13 residues. CDR3: CASSSTGPRQLFF. In DNA form, the CDR3 reads TGTGCCAGCAGCTCCACAGGTCCAAGGCAACTGTTTTTT.